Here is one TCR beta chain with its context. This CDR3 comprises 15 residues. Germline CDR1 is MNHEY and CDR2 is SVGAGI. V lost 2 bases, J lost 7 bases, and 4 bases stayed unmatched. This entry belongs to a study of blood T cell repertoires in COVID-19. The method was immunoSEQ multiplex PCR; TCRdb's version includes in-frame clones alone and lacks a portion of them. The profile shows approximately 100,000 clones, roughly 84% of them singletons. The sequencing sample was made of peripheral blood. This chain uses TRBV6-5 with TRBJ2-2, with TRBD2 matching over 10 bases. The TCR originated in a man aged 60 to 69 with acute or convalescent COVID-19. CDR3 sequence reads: CASSYLAGDSGELFF. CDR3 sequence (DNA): TGTGCCAGCAGTTACCTAGCGGGGGATAGCGGGGAGCTGTTTTTT.